A selection of T cell receptor beta chains follows, all from one sample in a study of blood T cell repertoires in COVID-19. Produced via immunoSEQ multiplex PCR; TCRdb's table is partial and in-frame only. The sample lists approximately 150,000 clones, approximately 86% occurring once. The sample was peripheral blood. These receptors were collected from a woman aged 50 to 60 with acute or convalescent COVID-19. The CDR3 runs from the conserved cysteine through the conserved F or W. A D gene is named only where the DNA matches it firmly. A clone size is listed for some rows: how often the clone was seen (once, few, many), or a class if it is expanded.

d_gene	abundance	j_gene	v_gene	CDR3nt	CDR3aa
TRBD1	once	TRBJ2-1	TRBV7-2	TGTGCCAGCAACCCAGGGGGCCTCTCCTACAATGAGCAGTTCTTC	CASNPGGLSYNEQFF
TRBD1	NA	TRBJ1-5	TRBV7-9	TGTGCCAGCAGCCTGGGACAGGGCCATACGCCCCAGCATTTT	CASSLGQGHTPQHF
TRBD1	NA	TRBJ1-4	TRBV19	TGTGCCAGTAGTATGGGGACAGTGGAGAATGAAAAACTGTTTTTT	CASSMGTVENEKLFF
NA	NA	TRBJ1-2	TRBV7-2	TGTGCCAGCAGCTTCTATACCGGGGGGGGCTACACCTTC	CASSFYTGGGYTF
TRBD1	NA	TRBJ2-1	TRBV6-5	TGTGCCAGCAGTTACTCGACAGGGACCTACAATGAGCAGTTCTTC	CASSYSTGTYNEQFF
TRBD2	NA	TRBJ2-3	TRBV9	TGTGCCAGCAGCGTGCACGGTGCGGGGGGTCCTAGCACAGATACGCAGTATTTT	CASSVHGAGGPSTDTQYF
NA	NA	TRBJ1-5	TRBV18	TGTGCCAGCTCCCCCGAGGACCGGGGGCCCCAGCATTTT	CASSPEDRGPQHF
TRBD1	NA	TRBJ1-1	TRBV24-1	TGTGCCCCCCGGACAGGGGCCATGAACACTGAAGCTTTCTTT	CAPRTGAMNTEAFF
NA	NA	TRBJ1-6	TRBV4-3	TGCGCCAGCAGCCAAGATCCGGGGTATAATTCACCCCTCCACTTT	CASSQDPGYNSPLHF
NA	few	TRBJ1-1	TRBV25-1	TGTGCCAGCCGTTCCCTAATGAACACTGAAGCTTTCTTT	CASRSLMNTEAFF
NA	once	TRBJ2-3	TRBV11-2	TGTGCCAGCAGCTTACGAGATACGCAGTATTTT	CASSLRDTQYF
NA	NA	TRBJ2-1	TRBV11-3	TGTGCCAGCAGCTCCCAGTCCTACAATGAGCAGTTCTTC	CASSSQSYNEQFF
NA	NA	TRBJ2-3	TRBV5-1	TGCGCCAGCAGCTTGATTACGGGGATAAACACAGATACGCAGTATTTT	CASSLITGINTDTQYF
TRBD1	few	TRBJ1-6	TRBV13	TGTGCCAGCAGCACCCCTACCGGGACAGGGGATTCACCCCTCCACTTT	CASSTPTGTGDSPLHF
TRBD2	NA	TRBJ2-1	TRBV11-2	TGTGCCAGCAGCCTCCCGCGGACTAGCCAGGGTGTTGATGAGCAGTTCTTC	CASSLPRTSQGVDEQFF
TRBD1	NA	TRBJ1-2	TRBV7-8	TGTGCCAGCAGCATCCCCCCAGGGGGCCATGGCTACACCTTC	CASSIPPGGHGYTF
NA	NA	TRBJ1-1	TRBV6-5	TGTGCCAGCAGGGGGACACTGACTGAAGCTTTCTTT	CASRGTLTEAFF
NA	NA	TRBJ2-7	TRBV21-1	TGTGCCAGAGGGACAGTTTGTTCCTACGAGCAGTACTTC	CARGTVCSYEQYF
NA	once	TRBJ1-1	TRBV18	TGTGCCAGCTCCAAGAGTACGGACACTGAAGCTTTCTTT	CASSKSTDTEAFF
NA	NA	TRBJ1-4	TRBV7-9	TGTGCCAGCAGCTCGGGGATTGAAAAACTGTTTTTT	CASSSGIEKLFF
NA	NA	TRBJ2-1	TRBV7-9	TGTGCCAGCAGCTTCCCCAGGGATGAGCAGTTCTTC	CASSFPRDEQFF
NA	few	TRBJ1-6	TRBV5-1	TGCGCCAGCAGCTTGGGGACTTTGGGATATAATTCACCCCTCCACTTT	CASSLGTLGYNSPLHF
NA	NA	TRBJ1-1	TRBV3-1/TRBV3-2	TGTGCCAGCAGCCGAGCCGGGACTGAAGCTTTCTTT	CASSRAGTEAFF
NA	once	TRBJ2-5	TRBV30	TGTGCCTGGAGTGTACGACAGGCCCGGTCCTTGACCCAGTACTTC	CAWSVRQARSLTQYF
TRBD1	NA	TRBJ1-5	TRBV10-3	TGTGCCATCTCAAAGGACAGGGACAATCAGCCCCAGCATTTT	CAISKDRDNQPQHF
NA	NA	TRBJ1-2	TRBV5-1	TGCGCCAGCAGCCCGGCGGAGGGGAGCTATGGCTACACCTTC	CASSPAEGSYGYTF
NA	NA	TRBJ1-3	TRBV4-3	TGCGCCAGCAGCCAAGGGGGTTTTGGGGGCGCTGGAAACACCATATATTTT	CASSQGGFGGAGNTIYF
TRBD1	NA	TRBJ1-2	TRBV27	TGTGCCAGCAGTTTACGGGGTCTCAACAGGGGGCCTTTAGGAGGCTACACCTTC	CASSLRGLNRGPLGGYTF
NA	NA	TRBJ2-2	TRBV9	TGTGCCAGCAGCCCCCAGGGTGGGAACACCGGGGAGCTGTTTTTT	CASSPQGGNTGELFF
NA	NA	TRBJ1-2	TRBV20-1	TGCAGTGCTAGAGTGCGGTATGGCTACACCTTC	CSARVRYGYTF
TRBD1	NA	TRBJ2-7	TRBV30	TGTGCCTGGAGACCCCCCGGGACAGTTATTACCTACGAGCAGTACTTC	CAWRPPGTVITYEQYF
NA	NA	TRBJ2-5	TRBV7-2	TGTGCCAGCAGCTTAGATATTGAGGAGACCCAGTACTTC	CASSLDIEETQYF
TRBD1	NA	TRBJ2-7	TRBV27	TGTGCCAGCAGTTCCCCGGGACAGGGATCGACTACCTACGAGCAGTACTTC	CASSSPGQGSTTYEQYF
NA	NA	TRBJ2-1	TRBV5-1	TGCGCCAGCAGCTTGGGACAAATCTCCTACAATGAGCAGTTCTTC	CASSLGQISYNEQFF
NA	once	TRBJ1-3	TRBV2	TGTGCCAGCAGTGACGACAGGCCACCCTCTGGAAACACCATATATTTT	CASSDDRPPSGNTIYF
TRBD2	NA	TRBJ2-5	TRBV7-3	TGTGCCAGCAGCCTTGCTGCGGGGGGGCCAGAGACCCAGTACTTC	CASSLAAGGPETQYF
TRBD1	NA	TRBJ1-5	TRBV27	TGTGCCAGCAGTTTGGCCCGACGGAAGGGGGCTAGCAATCAGCCCCAGCATTTT	CASSLARRKGASNQPQHF
NA	few	TRBJ2-1	TRBV7-2	TGTGCCAGCAGCTTAGCGGGCGGGTTTTCCTACAATGAGCAGTTCTTC	CASSLAGGFSYNEQFF
TRBD1	NA	TRBJ2-4	TRBV7-2	TGTGCCAGCAGCTCCTCAGGGACAGGCATTCAGTACTTC	CASSSSGTGIQYF
TRBD1	few	TRBJ2-5	TRBV2	TGTGCCAGCAGTGCATCCGGGACAGGCCAAGAGACCCAGTACTTC	CASSASGTGQETQYF
NA	NA	TRBJ1-1	TRBV5-1	TGCGCCAGCAGCTTTGGTCAGGGGATCATGAACACTGAAGCTTTCTTT	CASSFGQGIMNTEAFF
TRBD1	NA	TRBJ1-2	TRBV27	TGTGCCAGCAGATTCCAGGGCACAGGGGGTGGGTTCTATGGCTACACCTTC	CASRFQGTGGGFYGYTF
NA	NA	TRBJ1-1	TRBV7-9	TGTGCCAGCAGCCCGGGGCGGGGGGCACACACTGAAGCTTTCTTT	CASSPGRGAHTEAFF
NA	NA	TRBJ1-2	TRBV3-1/TRBV3-2	TGTGCCAGCAGCCAAGATAACAGACCCTCTTATGGCTACACCTTC	CASSQDNRPSYGYTF
TRBD2	NA	TRBJ2-3	TRBV5-4	TGTGCCAGCAGCCCCAAACTAGCGGGGGGGGCCACAGATACGCAGTATTTT	CASSPKLAGGATDTQYF
TRBD1	NA	TRBJ1-5	TRBV27	TGTGCCAGCAGTTTATCCGGGGGGGGGACAGCCAATCAGCCCCAGCATTTT	CASSLSGGGTANQPQHF
NA	NA	TRBJ1-1	TRBV5-4	TGTGCCAGCAGCTCCGGGAGAGGGCGGTCGAGTACTGAAGCTTTCTTT	CASSSGRGRSSTEAFF